These 16 T cell receptor beta chains were sequenced from one sample in a study of blood T cell repertoires in COVID-19. Assay used: immunoSEQ multiplex PCR; TCRdb lists only in-frame clones, some missing. The table records around 300,000 clones, around nine tenths of them present only once. Sequences were obtained from PBMCs or T cells enriched from blood (not recorded which). These receptors came from a woman aged 55-69 years in a cohort exposed to, infected with or recovered from COVID-19 (not recorded which).

The chain links TRBV3-1 (or the pseudogene TRBV3-2) to TRBJ2-3, with 10 bases aligning to TRBD2. Losses at the gene ends were 0 bases for V and 4 bases for J; bases not matched to a gene: 4. The CDR3 has 16 residues. In germline, CDR1 is LGHDT, CDR2 YNNKEL (reference sequence). DNA of the CDR3: TGTGCCAGCAGCCAAGAGGGTAGCGGGAGGTCAGATACGCAGTATTTT. It translates to CASSQEGSGRSDTQYF.

This chain connects TRBV7-8 to TRBJ1-2, with 8 positions matching TRBD1. The CDR3 runs 13 residues. The germline V gene has CDR1 SGHVS and CDR2 FQNEAQ. V lost 5 bases to trimming and J lost 5 bases; unmatched junction nucleotides: 4. The CDR3 DNA reads TGTGCCAGCAGCACGGACAGGGCTTATGGCTACACCTTC. This codes for CASSTDRAYGYTF.

The chain is built from TRBV19 and TRBJ2-7, with 8 bases identical to TRBD2. The germline V gene encodes CDR1 LNHDA and CDR2 SQIVND (reference sequence). The CDR3 sequence is 13 residues long. J lost 5 bases, V lost 6 bases, and 6 bases had no gene match. The CDR3 DNA follows: TGTGCCAGTAGACCGGGGGGGTTCGACGAGCAGTACTTC. Its protein product is CASRPGGFDEQYF.

The rearrangement uses TRBV18 and TRBJ1-2; D ambiguous. Germline values: CDR1 KGHSH, CDR2 LQKENI. There are 15 residues in the CDR3. V lost 0 bases, J lost 6 bases, and 14 bases lay in between. The CDR3 nucleotides are TGTGCCAGCTCACCACCGGCGGGGAATCGCGATGGCTACACCTTC. This codes for CASSPPAGNRDGYTF.

This rearrangement joins TRBV5-1 to TRBJ2-1, with 7 bases lining up with TRBD2. The germline V gene has CDR1 SGHRS and CDR2 YFSETQ. The CDR3 is made up of 14 amino acids. J lost 6 bases, V lost 5 bases, and 8 bases had no gene match. CDR3 nucleotides: TGCGCCAGCAGATCACTAGCGCACCGCAATGAGCAGTTCTTC. Amino acids: CASRSLAHRNEQFF.

V gene TRBV12-2 combines with J gene TRBJ2-7; the table's D call of TRBD1 was not tested on the DNA. TRBV12-2 corresponds to a pseudogene. The CDR3 has 15 amino acids. CDR3 sequence: CASRLDRDRRYEQYF. Written as DNA, the CDR3 is TGTGCAAGTCGCTTAGACCGGGACAGACGTTACGAGCAGTACTTC.

The chain has TRBV7-9 and TRBJ2-7; D unclear. This CDR3 contains 12 residues. V lost 6 bases and J lost 0, with 6 bases in between. CDR1 is SEHNR and CDR2 is FQNEAQ in the germline V gene (reference sequence). The CDR3, as DNA: TGTGCCAGCAGTGGCAGCTCCTACGAGCAGTACTTC. Translating it yields CASSGSSYEQYF.

This chain uses TRBV24-1 with TRBJ2-1, with D possibly being TRBD2 (5 bases). The CDR3 loop spans 18 amino acids. The V gene's germline CDR1 is KGHDR and CDR2 SFDVKD. Trimming cost V 0 bases and J 0 bases, with 14 bases left between them. CDR3: CATSDLRTSTSSYNEQFF. The DNA for the CDR3 is TGTGCCACCAGTGATTTGCGGACTTCCACAAGCTCCTACAATGAGCAGTTCTTC.

This clone was found many times. This chain connects TRBV2 to TRBJ2-1; a possible D gene is TRBD2 (7 bases). Germline CDR1 and CDR2: SNHLY and FYNNEI. The CDR3 has 16 residues. The V and J ends lost 4 bases and 2 bases respectively, with 15 bases between them. Written as DNA, the CDR3 is TGTGCCAGCAGTGTTAAGGGGGGGTCTCCCTACAATGAGCAGTTCTTC. It codes for CASSVKGGSPYNEQFF.

For this clone: Other DNA variants within this sample encode the same CDR3. This rearrangement joins TRBV11-1 to TRBJ2-6, with TRBD1 identical over 7 bases. CDR1 is SGHAT and CDR2 is FQDESV in the germline V gene (reference sequence). J lost 4 bases, V lost 5 bases, and 5 bases had no gene match. This CDR3 is built from 15 residues. CDR3 sequence: CASSPTGLGANVLTF. The DNA of the CDR3 is TGTGCCAGCAGCCCGACAGGGTTAGGGGCCAACGTCCTGACTTTC.

V is TRBV9 and J is TRBJ2-1; 9 bases fit TRBD1. With V trimmed by 0 bases and J by 4 bases, 2 bases remained unmatched. CDR3 length equals 15 residues. From germline, CDR1 is SGDLS and CDR2 YYNGEE. The DNA of the CDR3 is TGTGCCAGCAGCGTAGAGGACAGGGGATACAATGAGCAGTTCTTC. Its protein is CASSVEDRGYNEQFF.

V gene TRBV6-2 or TRBV6-3 combines with J gene TRBJ1-1; D gene ambiguous. Trimming took off 5 bases at V and 5 bases at J, with 21 bases between the two ends. The CDR3 runs 16 residues. Germline CDR1 is MNHEY and CDR2 is SVGEGT. The CDR3 region is CASSDPSQPGKTEAFF. CDR3 in DNA: TGTGCCAGCAGTGACCCTTCACAGCCGGGGAAGACTGAAGCTTTCTTT.

V and J are TRBV11-2 and TRBJ1-4; D possibly corresponds to TRBD1 (5 bases). The V end lost 6 bases, the J end lost 7 bases, and 15 bases lay between the germline ends. Germline-derived CDR1 and CDR2 are SGHAT and FQNNGV. CDR3 length: 14 amino acids. The CDR3 DNA reads as TGTGCCAGCAGAGGAGGGACTTGGGGTGAAAAACTGTTTTTT. Translation gives CASRGGTWGEKLFF.

V usage is TRBV2 and J usage is TRBJ2-7; TRBD2 agrees at 8 bases. From germline, CDR1 is SNHLY and CDR2 FYNNEI. This CDR3 is built from 14 residues. V lost 7 bases to trimming and J lost 3 bases; unmatched junction nucleotides: 8. The CDR3 bases are TGTGCCAGCACTCAAAGCGGGAGCGTCTACGAGCAGTACTTC. It yields the protein CASTQSGSVYEQYF. Full variable domain (remainder filled in from reference TRBV2 and TRBJ2-7): EPEVTQTPSHQVTQMGQEVILRCVPISNHLYFYWYRQILGQKVEFLVSFYNNEISEKSEIFDDQFSVERPDGSNFTLKIRSTKLEDSAMYFCASTQSGSVYEQYFGPGTRLTVT.

This rearrangement joins TRBV7-8 to TRBJ2-3, with a possible D match to TRBD2 (6 bases). The CDR3 loop spans 17 amino acids. The germline V and J ends were trimmed by 5 bases and 0 bases, with 18 bases remaining between them. Germline V CDR1 and CDR2: SGHVS, FQNEAQ. In DNA, the CDR3 is TGTGCCAGCAGCCCCGACGGCGGGGACCTTAGCACAGATACGCAGTATTTT. Encoded protein: CASSPDGGDLSTDTQYF.

The chain employs TRBV30 and TRBJ1-1, with D perhaps TRBD1 (5 bases). CDR3 length: 13 amino acids. The V gene lost 2 bases and the J gene lost 3 bases, with 10 bases spanning the gap. Germline loops: CDR1 GTSNPN, CDR2 SVGIG (reference sequence). CDR3 amino acids: CAWSWQGYTEAFF. DNA for the CDR3: TGTGCCTGGAGTTGGCAGGGTTACACTGAAGCTTTCTTT.